This T cell receptor beta chain was found in a study of T cell responses to AZD1222 COVID-19 vaccine. A few counts support this clone. Its antigen is not known. The CDR3 runs to 13 residues. V was trimmed by 6 bases and J by 4 bases, leaving 10 bases between them. Study results and limitations: Repertoire sampling happened only post peak T cell response. Spike-specific TCRs gained breadth and depth after people received two AZD1222 doses.

Data came from immunoSEQ multiplex PCR; TCRdb stores just in-frame clones and leaves some out. The data hold 100,000 to 150,000 clones, with roughly nine tenths observed a single time. The specimen comprised peripheral blood, sampled on day 0 of AZD1222 vaccination. The chain recombines TRBV12-3 or TRBV12-4 with TRBJ2-1; a weak D match, TRBD2 (5 bases). This receptor was identified in an adult in good health. CDR3 in DNA: TGTGCCAGCAGGGCTGGACTTTACAATGAGCAGTTCTTC. Translated, it gives CASRAGLYNEQFF.